Listed below are T cell receptor beta chains from one sample, sequenced in a study of T cell responses to AZD1222 COVID-19 vaccine. Some clones are missing from TCRdb's copy, which holds only in-frame ones; the method was immunoSEQ multiplex PCR. The sample yields about 120,000 clones, around 92% seen once. Sequencing used peripheral blood, obtained on day 0 of AZD1222 vaccination. These receptors came from an adult in good health. Both conserved end residues are trimmed from each CDR3.

V: TRBV18; J: TRBJ1-5; length: 11; CDR3: ASSPGTAQPQH
V: TRBV6-4; J: TRBJ2-5; length: 14; CDR3: ASSKGLAGGQETQY
V: TRBV12-3/TRBV12-4; J: TRBJ2-7; length: 8; CDR3: ASGTYEQY
V: TRBV12-5; J: TRBJ2-2; length: 15; CDR3: ASGLVGGTANTGELF
V: TRBV12-3/TRBV12-4; J: TRBJ2-3; length: 9; CDR3: ASSLENTQY
V: TRBV18; J: TRBJ2-3; length: 13; CDR3: ASSPTGTSTDTQY
V: TRBV28; J: TRBJ2-1; length: 13; CDR3: ASSLSGGFHNEQF
V: TRBV9; J: TRBJ2-1; length: 12; CDR3: ASSVRRGDNEQF
V: TRBV7-9; J: TRBJ2-1; length: 14; CDR3: ASSSGLASWMDEQF
V: TRBV7-9; J: TRBJ2-3; length: 12; CDR3: ASSSHRGTDTQY
V: TRBV2; J: TRBJ2-3; length: 19; CDR3: ASSEPVMPLAGTRWTDTQY